This TCR beta chain was profiled in a study of T cell repertoires in cytomegalovirus infection. Whole-study context: Shared public TCR beta signatures pointed to both CMV infection and a matching HLA type.

This CDR3 region has 17 residues. J lost 1 base, V lost 7 bases, and 10 bases had no gene match. CDR1 is SNHLY, CDR2 FYNNEI, per germline. Study-level points and caveats: In two of eight donors, the top clonotype was HLA-C-restricted CMV-specific. Using cumulative public TCR beta family frequency, the authors identified those who carried CMV together with the relevant HLA.

In its sample, this clonotype was seen many times. What it binds is unknown. TCRdb used MiXCR to reprocess the reads, holding one entry per CDR3 protein. Of around 280,000 distinct CDR3 sequences detected, 8% to 10% appear once; the ten largest clones hold around 2.6%. The specimen was PBMCs. This chain connects TRBV2 to TRBJ2-2; 9 nucleotides align to TRBD2. The origin of this receptor is a human donor in good health (CMV status not recorded). Some clones in this sample may be carry-over from other donors' samples. The CDR3 nucleotides are TGTGCCAGCACCCAAAGAGCTAGCGGGATGAACACCGGGGAGCTGTTTTTT. Translating it yields CASTQRASGMNTGELFF.